Listed below are T cell receptor beta chains from one sample, sequenced in a study of blood T cell repertoires in COVID-19. This table comes from immunoSEQ multiplex PCR, and its TCRdb copy is limited to in-frame clones, with some not included. The sample lists 140,000 to 150,000 clones, 80% to 90% seen once, with 7% to 10% in the top ten. Material for sequencing was peripheral blood. These receptors all come from a human donor with acute or convalescent COVID-19. The donor label of this sample is uncertain. Each CDR3 is given with its conserved first and last residue. Size is omitted from some rows. Given values are once, few, many or a class for expanded clones.

TRBJ1-1 | few | TRBV10-1 | CASSDTGDGEAFF
TRBJ1-6 | . | TRBV27 | CASSRSGDGSPLHF
TRBJ2-3 | . | TRBV11-2 | CASSLERGGFRTDTQYF
TRBJ1-2 | . | TRBV9 | CASTQGGDGYTF
TRBJ1-1 | once | TRBV6-2/TRBV6-3 | CASSGAGGISEAFF
TRBJ1-2 | . | TRBV5-1 | CASRGPRNGGYTF
TRBJ1-1 | . | TRBV11-1 | CASTTPGPYTEAFF
TRBJ1-1 | . | TRBV7-8 | CASSLGGGYTEAFF
TRBJ1-6 | . | TRBV10-1 | CASQGDNSPLHF
TRBJ1-2 | . | TRBV12-3/TRBV12-4 | CASSSRDSYGYTF
TRBJ1-6 | . | TRBV6-6 | CASSPRGGSSYNSPLHF
TRBJ1-3 | few | TRBV10-3 | CAISPARSLGNTIYF
TRBJ2-3 | . | TRBV29-1 | CSVPGTEMFTDTQYF
TRBJ2-3 | few | TRBV11-2 | CASSLEALTSDTQYF
TRBJ2-5 | . | TRBV7-8 | CASSLVWRGGKETQYF
TRBJ2-1 | . | TRBV5-1 | CASSLGREQFF
TRBJ1-1 | . | TRBV6-5 | CASSLDTGGATEAFF
TRBJ1-1 | once | TRBV5-1 | CASSSSGTWDTEAFF
TRBJ1-2 | . | TRBV12-3/TRBV12-4 | CASSSYGYTF
TRBJ1-2 | . | TRBV6-1 | CASSEAGAGGYTF
TRBJ2-2 | . | TRBV19 | CAIGKGRAGTGELFF
TRBJ2-3 | . | TRBV6-2/TRBV6-3 | CASSNIAGGPPDTQYF
TRBJ1-4 | . | TRBV6-2/TRBV6-3 | CASSRSGQGANEKLFF
TRBJ2-7 | . | TRBV7-6 | CASTLGRGALEQYF
TRBJ1-1 | . | TRBV27 | CASSPNRSRGEAFF
TRBJ1-1 | . | TRBV28 | CASRRNRQGPAFF
TRBJ1-5 | . | TRBV4-1 | CASGETGVNQPQHF
TRBJ1-2 | few | TRBV19 | CASSPTTYGYTF
TRBJ1-3 | . | TRBV7-3 | CASSLITPRICSGNTIYF
TRBJ2-2 | . | TRBV11-1 | CASSLVIDTGELFF
TRBJ2-5 | . | TRBV5-6 | CASSLASTSGEGTQYF
TRBJ1-2 | few | TRBV4-1 | CASSQMDRANYGYTF
TRBJ2-4 | . | TRBV5-1 | CASSESGEVIQYF
TRBJ1-6 | . | TRBV2 | CASIPGTGISPLHF
TRBJ2-7 | . | TRBV5-1 | CASSFSGEYEQYF
TRBJ1-5 | . | TRBV24-1 | CATSDGGISNQPQHF
TRBJ1-2 | . | TRBV18 | CASSPLGTGGNYGYTF
TRBJ1-1 | . | TRBV7-2 | CASSLGGGQGSNTEAFF
TRBJ1-2 | . | TRBV11-2 | CASRPGQGNYGYTF
TRBJ1-6 | few | TRBV6-4 | CASSFDGAGALHF
TRBJ2-3 | . | TRBV6-6 | CASSYGRGMDTQYF
TRBJ1-6 | . | TRBV19 | CASRTIGSSYNSPLHF
TRBJ1-3 | . | TRBV6-2/TRBV6-3 | CASSLPDTWNTIYF
TRBJ1-2 | . | TRBV24-1 | CATSDGQGNGYTF
TRBJ2-2 | . | TRBV2 | CACGGITGELFF
TRBJ2-1 | . | TRBV4-1 | CASSQGENEQFF
TRBJ1-6 | . | TRBV18 | CASSPGPGVSSPLHF
TRBJ2-1 | . | TRBV7-6 | CASTIGAGYYHEQFF
TRBJ1-1 | . | TRBV12-3/TRBV12-4 | CASSRDRNTEAFF
TRBJ1-2 | . | TRBV5-6 | CASSPGTGVYGYTF